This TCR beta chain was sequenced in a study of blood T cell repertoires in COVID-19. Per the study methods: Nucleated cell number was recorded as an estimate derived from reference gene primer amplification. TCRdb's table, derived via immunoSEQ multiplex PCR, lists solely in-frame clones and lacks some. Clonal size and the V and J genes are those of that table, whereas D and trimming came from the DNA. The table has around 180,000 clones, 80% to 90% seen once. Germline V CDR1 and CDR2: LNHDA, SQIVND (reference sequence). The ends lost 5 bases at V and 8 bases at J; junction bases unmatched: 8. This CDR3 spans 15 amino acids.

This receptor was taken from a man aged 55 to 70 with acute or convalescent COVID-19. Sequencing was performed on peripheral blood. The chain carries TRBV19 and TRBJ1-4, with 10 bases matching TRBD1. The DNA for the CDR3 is TGTGCCAGTAGTCCTACCGGGACAGGGGAAGAAAAACTGTTTTTT. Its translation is CASSPTGTGEEKLFF.